The 14 T cell receptor beta chains given below trace back to one sample, sequenced in a study of CD8+ T cells in alopecia areata. The sequencing template was cDNA reverse transcribed from extracted RNA. Sequenced by immunoSEQ multiplex PCR; TCRdb stores in-frame clones only, minus some. The table has around 140,000 clones, about half seen once. The sequenced sample was CD4+ T cells sorted from blood, obtained at week 0. These TCRs come from a human donor with alopecia areata.

This clone was found once. The chain carries TRBV30 and TRBJ2-3; D gene uncertain. CDR1 is GTSNPN and CDR2 is SVGIG in the germline V gene (reference sequence). V lost 2 bases, J lost 1 base, and 7 bases lay in between. This CDR3 has 13 amino acids. The CDR3 here is CAWSFSGTDTQYF. CDR3 nucleotides: TGTGCCTGGAGTTTCTCGGGCACAGATACGCAGTATTTT.

The chain couples TRBV30 to TRBJ2-3, with 9 bases matching TRBD2. Unmatched junction bases numbered 8, after V lost 1 base and J lost 9 bases. CDR1 and CDR2 (germline): GTSNPN, SVGIG (reference sequence). The CDR3 has 14 residues. The CDR3 sequence: CAWSGLAVPGTQYF. The CDR3, as DNA: TGTGCCTGGAGTGGACTAGCGGTCCCGGGGACGCAGTATTTT.

V gene TRBV30 combines with J gene TRBJ2-4; TRBD1 aligns across 10 bases. The CDR3 runs 15 residues. Per the germline V gene, CDR1 is GTSNPN and CDR2 is SVGIG (reference sequence). V shed 1 base and J 8 bases; nucleotides not matched to a gene: 8. CDR3 in DNA: TGTGCCTGGAGTGGAAGACAGGGGGCGCGGGACATTCAGTACTTC. Translated, it gives CAWSGRQGARDIQYF.

This rearrangement joins TRBV29-1 to TRBJ2-3, with 16 bases fitting TRBD2. With 7 bases clipped from V and 6 bases from J, the junction kept 7 bases outside the gene matches. Germline CDR1 reads SQVTM; CDR2 reads ANQGSEA. CDR3 length: 15 amino acids. The CDR3 spells CSASGTSGRADTQYF. DNA of the CDR3: TGCAGCGCATCCGGGACTAGCGGGAGGGCCGATACGCAGTATTTT.

This clone was seen a few times. The CDR3 here is CATLPGSRTDTQYF. The CDR3 DNA follows: TGTGCCACCCTCCCGGGGAGTAGGACAGATACGCAGTATTTT. The chain carries TRBV28 and TRBJ2-3, with D possibly being TRBD2 (5 bases). This CDR3 has 14 amino acids. With 10 bases removed from V and 3 bases from J, the gap between germline ends came to 17 bases. Per the germline V gene, CDR1 is MDHEN and CDR2 is SYDVKM.

This clone was picked up a small number of times. The rearrangement joins TRBV13 to TRBJ2-1; tentatively, D is TRBD1 or TRBD2 (5 bases each). The CDR3 sequence is 14 residues long. Germline-derived CDR1 and CDR2 are PRHDT and FYEKMQ (reference sequence). V shed 5 bases and J shed 3 bases, with 11 bases lying between them. As DNA, the CDR3 is TGTGCCAGCAGCGACAGCCGGGACTACAATGAGCAGTTCTTC. Protein: CASSDSRDYNEQFF.

V is TRBV23-1 and J is TRBJ2-2; no clear D. TRBV23-1 falls under the ORF class, with uncertain function. V gave up 0 bases and J gave up 4 bases, with 9 bases separating them. The CDR3 length is 15 residues. This CDR3 reads CASSQSRRVTGELFF. The CDR3 bases are TGCGCCAGCAGTCAATCGCGTCGGGTCACCGGGGAGCTGTTTTTT.

V and J are TRBV30 and TRBJ1-5; D call uncertain. Trimming removed 5 bases at V and 7 bases at J, with 15 bases between. CDR3 length equals 13 residues. Per the germline V gene, CDR1 is GTSNPN and CDR2 is SVGIG (reference sequence). The chain's CDR3 is CAWGFGSEQPQHF. The DNA for the CDR3 is TGTGCCTGGGGGTTTGGTTCCGAGCAGCCCCAGCATTTT.

The chain has TRBV28 and TRBJ2-1; the match to TRBD2 covers 7 bases. Germline CDR1 reads MDHEN; CDR2 reads SYDVKM. The CDR3 loop spans 16 amino acids. The J segment lost 4 bases and the V segment lost 5 bases, leaving 11 bases of the junction unmatched. The DNA of the CDR3 is TGTGCCAGCAGTAGCGGGACTCCCCATGCTTACAATGAGCAGTTCTTC. Its protein is CASSSGTPHAYNEQFF.

The chain combines TRBV28 with TRBJ2-6, with D unclear. V gave up 4 bases and J gave up 0 bases, with 13 bases separating them. The CDR3 contains 17 residues. Germline values: CDR1 MDHEN, CDR2 SYDVKM. The CDR3 nucleotides read TGTGCCAGCAGTTCCCTGGGCAGAAGCTCTGGGGCCAACGTCCTGACTTTC. Translated, it gives CASSSLGRSSGANVLTF. The full variable domain, in which reference TRBV28 and TRBJ2-6 provide the parts outside the CDR3, is DVKVTQSSRYLVKRTGEKVFLECVQDMDHENMFWYRQDPGLGLRLIYFSYDVKMKEKGDIPEGYSVSREKKERFSLILESASTNQTSMYLCASSSLGRSSGANVLTFGAGSRLTVL.

The chain joins TRBV2 to TRBJ2-1, with D unresolved. Per the germline V gene, CDR1 is SNHLY and CDR2 is FYNNEI. This CDR3 contains 12 residues. Trimming removed 4 bases at V and 1 base at J, with 2 bases between. CDR3 in amino acids: CASSGSYNEQFF. The CDR3 nucleotides read TGTGCCAGCAGTGGGTCCTACAATGAGCAGTTCTTC.

This clone was seen a handful of times. The chain is built from TRBV29-1 and TRBJ2-2, with unresolved D. The ends were cut back, 5 bases at V and 1 base at J, with 2 bases in the middle. Germline CDR1 and CDR2: SQVTM and ANQGSEA. The length of the CDR3 is 11 residues. This CDR3 is CSVLNTGELFF. As DNA, the CDR3 is TGCAGCGTTCTGAACACCGGGGAGCTGTTTTTT.

The chain is built from TRBV28 and TRBJ1-4; D perhaps matches TRBD1 (6 bases). The CDR3 spans 15 residues. Trimming took off 5 bases at V and 7 bases at J, with 17 bases between the two ends. Germline CDR1 and CDR2: MDHEN and SYDVKM. The CDR3 spells CASSTGQVRGEKLFF. CDR3 coding DNA: TGTGCCAGCAGTACGGGACAAGTCCGGGGTGAAAAACTGTTTTTT. Full variable domain (missing parts from reference TRBV28 and TRBJ1-4): DVKVTQSSRYLVKRTGEKVFLECVQDMDHENMFWYRQDPGLGLRLIYFSYDVKMKEKGDIPEGYSVSREKKERFSLILESASTNQTSMYLCASSTGQVRGEKLFFGSGTQLSVL.

The J gene is TRBJ2-2, the V gene TRBV19; a weak D match, TRBD2 (6 bases). V lost 1 base, J lost 7 bases, and 10 bases lay in between. CDR1 LNHDA and CDR2 SQIVND come from the germline V gene (reference sequence). The CDR3 extends over 14 amino acids. The CDR3 nucleotides are TGTGCCAGTAGTATAGCTGGAGGGAACGGGGAGCTGTTTTTT. Amino acids: CASSIAGGNGELFF. The whole variable domain, filled in from reference TRBV19 and TRBJ2-2, reads DGGITQSPKYLFRKEGQNVTLSCEQNLNHDAMYWYRQDPGQGLRLIYYSQIVNDFQKGDIAEGYSVSREKKESFPLTVTSAQKNPTAFYLCASSIAGGNGELFFGEGSRLTVL.